One T cell receptor beta chain is described in this entry. The antigen is unknown. These data belong to a study of cytomegalovirus exposure and HLA in healthy donors. Whole-study results and caveats: Earlier analysis found most TCR beta V segments productive about 87% or about 30% of the time.

The PCR made use of 60 Vbeta and 13 Jbeta primers. Profiled with immunoSEQ multiplex PCR; TCRdb holds only in-frame clones, not every one. The data hold about 200,000 clones, with roughly four fifths observed a single time. This clonotype was sampled from a man aged 30-40 years in good health and CMV-seronegative. Sequences were obtained from PBMCs.

The CDR3 region is CASSLARTGRETQYF. CDR3 DNA sequence: TGTGCCAGCAGCTTAGCTCGGACAGGGAGAGAGACCCAGTACTTC. The J gene is TRBJ2-5, the V gene TRBV7-9; 8 bases are shared with TRBD1. The junction had 4 bases not matched to a gene; V was cut back by 0 bases and J by 4 bases. This CDR3 spans 15 amino acids. Germline lookup yields CDR1 SEHNR and CDR2 FQNEAQ (reference sequence). Using reference TRBV7-9 and TRBJ2-5 for the parts outside the CDR3, the full variable domain is DTGVSQNPRHKITKRGQNVTFRCDPISEHNRLYWYRQTLGQGPEFLTYFQNEAQLEKSRLLSDRFSAERPKGSFSTLEIQRTEQGDSAMYLCASSLARTGRETQYFGPGTRLLVL.